The 14 T cell receptor beta chains below were found in one sample sequenced in a study of T-cell memory formation after mild COVID-19. TCRdb re-called the 5' RACE reads through MiXCR, storing one row per CDR3 protein. Seen here are 250,000 or so distinct CDR3 sequences, roughly 18% observed once, and the top ten hold 20% to 25%. The sample consisted of PBMCs or a T cell subset sorted from them (not recorded which). The source of these receptors is a man aged 18-30 years who had mild COVID-19 (a few samples of this study predate the infection). Cell type and time point are not known.

This clonotype was seen repeatedly, ten times or more. The chain carries TRBV7-2 and TRBJ2-1; D might be TRBD2 (5 bases). Germline loops: CDR1 SGHTA, CDR2 FQGNSA. The V end lost 2 bases, the J end lost 5 bases, and 19 bases lay between the germline ends. The CDR3 spans 17 residues. CDR3 sequence (DNA): TGTGCCAGCAGCTTACGGTCCCCCCGGACTCTAGACAATGAGCAGTTCTTC. Protein sequence: CASSLRSPRTLDNEQFF.

This clonotype was picked up a small number of times. The rearrangement joins TRBV29-1 to TRBJ2-7, with a possible D match to TRBD1 (5 bases). V gave up 4 bases and J gave up 0 bases, with 10 bases separating them. The germline V gene encodes CDR1 SQVTM and CDR2 ANQGSEA. The CDR3 sequence is 13 residues long. The CDR3 sequence is CSVVGVPSYEQYF. CDR3 bases: TGCAGCGTTGTAGGGGTCCCCTCCTACGAGCAGTACTTC.

V is TRBV15 and J is TRBJ2-5; no reliable D call. Germline V gene sequence: CDR1 LNHNV, CDR2 YYDKDF (reference sequence). This CDR3 is built from 16 residues. Trimming took off 0 bases at V and 1 base at J, with 12 bases between the two ends. The chain's CDR3 is CATSRDLAVAQETQYF. Written as DNA, the CDR3 is TGTGCCACCAGCAGAGATCTGGCAGTGGCCCAAGAGACCCAGTACTTC.

J is TRBJ1-1 and V is TRBV7-9, with D perhaps TRBD1 (5 bases). Trimming left V 5 bases short and J 5 bases short, with 12 bases between. Germline V gene sequence: CDR1 SEHNR, CDR2 FQNEAQ (reference sequence). The length of the CDR3 is 13 residues. The CDR3 is CASSLSGFTEAFF. Written as DNA, the CDR3 is TGTGCCAGCAGCCTATCAGGGTTTACTGAAGCTTTCTTT.

This clonotype was counted only a few times. The J gene is TRBJ2-1, the V gene TRBV29-1; D might be TRBD2 (5 bases). The CDR3 is 13 amino acids. Looked up from germline, CDR1 is SQVTM and CDR2 is ANQGSEA. Trimming shortened V by 7 bases and J by 2 bases, and 12 bases separated the two germline ends. In nucleotides, the CDR3 is TGCAGCGGTGCGGAGGTTACCTACAATGAGCAGTTCTTC. Translation gives CSGAEVTYNEQFF.

This clonotype occurred many times. CDR3 in amino acids: CASSLVPGVGANVLTF. CDR3 bases: TGTGCCAGCAGCTTAGTGCCGGGGGTTGGGGCCAACGTCCTGACTTTC. The chain combines TRBV7-8 with TRBJ2-6; a weak D match, TRBD2 (6 bases). The germline CDR1 and CDR2 sequences are SGHVS and FQNEAQ. The CDR3 covers 16 residues. V lost 1 base and J lost 3, with 10 bases in between.

The rearrangement joins TRBV6-2 or TRBV6-3 to TRBJ2-1, with D perhaps TRBD1 (5 bases). Germline CDR1 MNHEY, CDR2 SVGEGT. The CDR3 loop spans 13 amino acids. The V end lost 6 bases, the J end lost 0 bases, and 6 bases lay between the germline ends. The CDR3 reads CASRQDSYNEQFF. DNA of the CDR3: TGTGCCAGCAGACAGGACTCCTACAATGAGCAGTTCTTC.

This clonotype was counted a few times. This chain connects TRBV18 to TRBJ1-3, with 9 nucleotides matching TRBD1. Germline CDR1 reads KGHSH; CDR2 reads LQKENI. The CDR3 covers 16 residues. The junction had 5 bases not matched to a gene; V was cut back by 3 bases and J by 2 bases. The CDR3, as DNA: TGTGCCAGCTCACCCTCCAGACAGGGGGCTGGAAACACCATATATTTT. It specifies CASSPSRQGAGNTIYF. The complete variable domain, with remaining parts taken from reference TRBV18 and TRBJ1-3, reads NAGVMQNPRHLVRRRGQEARLRCSPMKGHSHVYWYRQLPEEGLKFMVYLQKENIIDESGMPKERFSAEFPKEGPSILRIQQVVRGDSAAYFCASSPSRQGAGNTIYFGEGSWLTVV.

This chain connects TRBV10-3 to TRBJ2-2; tentative D call: TRBD2 (5 bases). V shed 0 bases and J shed 7 bases, with 6 bases lying between them. Germline V gives CDR1 ENHRY, CDR2 SYGVKD. The CDR3 totals 13 residues. CDR3 sequence: CAISESAGGELFF. As DNA, the CDR3 is TGTGCCATCAGTGAGTCGGCGGGCGGGGAGCTGTTTTTT.

The V and J genes are TRBV7-2 and TRBJ1-5; no definite D call. This CDR3 spans 15 amino acids. V was clipped by 0 bases and J by 6 bases, with 12 bases between them. Looked up from germline, CDR1 is SGHTA and CDR2 is FQGNSA. CDR3 sequence reads: CASSLAGKWSQPQHF. Here the CDR3 DNA reads TGTGCCAGCAGCTTAGCAGGGAAATGGAGTCAGCCCCAGCATTTT.

The chain employs TRBV28 and TRBJ2-7, with a tentative D call TRBD2 (5 bases). This CDR3 region has 15 residues. Trimming pared 7 bases from V and 0 bases from J, leaving 16 bases between. Germline CDR1 MDHEN, CDR2 SYDVKM. The CDR3 DNA reads TGTGCCAGCACGGATGGACTGGGCGGCTCCTACGAGCAGTACGTC. This gives the protein CASTDGLGGSYEQYV.

In nucleotides, the CDR3 is TGTGCCAGCAGCTTAGTAGGGTCTGGGAACACCGGGGAGCTGTTTTTT. This gives the protein CASSLVGSGNTGELFF. The chain has TRBV7-2 and TRBJ2-2; D remains unclear. The V and J ends lost 1 base and 1 base respectively, with 10 bases between them. The CDR3 sequence is 16 residues long. In germline, CDR1 is SGHTA, CDR2 FQGNSA.

This clonotype occurred a few times. V and J are TRBV29-1 and TRBJ2-3; D might be TRBD1 (5 bases). Germline CDR1 reads SQVTM; CDR2 reads ANQGSEA. The CDR3 runs 14 residues. Trimming shortened V by 6 bases and J by 4 bases, and 17 bases separated the two germline ends. CDR3 coding DNA: TGCAGCGTGATCCCCACAGGATCTCCAGATACGCAGTATTTT. Its protein is CSVIPTGSPDTQYF.

The V gene is TRBV20-1, the J gene TRBJ1-1, with D possibly TRBD1 on 5 matching bases. The CDR3 is 14 residues long. Trimming took off 5 bases at V and 3 bases at J, with 16 bases between the two ends. Germline V gives CDR1 DFQATT, CDR2 SNEGSKA (reference sequence). The CDR3 DNA sequence: TGCAGTGCTCCCAGCTCGGGGGGTTACACTGAAGCTTTCTTT. It codes for CSAPSSGGYTEAFF.